The 19 T cell receptor beta chains given below trace back to one sample, sequenced in a study of blood T cell repertoires in COVID-19. TCRdb keeps only in-frame clones here, not all; method: immunoSEQ multiplex PCR. The data show about 99,000 clones, with roughly four fifths seen just once and roughly 4.8% held by the top ten. Sequenced sample: peripheral blood. The source of these receptors is a man older than 75 with COVID-19, enrolled during active disease.

The V call is TRBV19, the J call TRBJ1-5, with D possibly TRBD1 on 6 matching bases. The CDR3 totals 15 residues. Germline V gene lookup returns CDR1 LNHDA and CDR2 SQIVND (reference sequence). The V end was cut by 6 bases, the J end by 2 bases, with 14 bases between. The CDR3 DNA follows: TGTGCCAGTAGCTCTTCGACAGGAGGCAATCAGCCCCAGCATTTT. The encoded protein is CASSSSTGGNQPQHF.

The genes are TRBV6-5 and TRBJ1-5; 7 nucleotides align to TRBD1. Germline assignment: CDR1 MNHEY and CDR2 SVGAGI. The CDR3 consists of 15 residues. With 0 bases clipped from V and 5 bases from J, the junction kept 4 bases outside the gene matches. In DNA form, the CDR3 reads TGTGCCAGCAGTTACTCTAGACAGGGCGATCAGCCCCAGCATTTT. Translated: CASSYSRQGDQPQHF.

The chain couples TRBV19 to TRBJ2-4, with a weak D call TRBD1 (7 bases). This CDR3 has 17 amino acids. Germline CDR1 LNHDA, CDR2 SQIVND (reference sequence). V lost 4 bases to trimming and J lost 13 bases, with 29 bases between them. The CDR3 nucleotides are TGTGCCAGTAGTAAATCAAGACAGGGATCGGCGGGACGAGGCCAGTACTTC. The encoded protein is CASSKSRQGSAGRGQYF.

CDR3 region: CASSITRDQSYNEQFF. CDR3 nucleotide sequence: TGTGCCAGTAGTATCACGCGGGACCAATCTTACAATGAGCAGTTCTTC. The gene calls are TRBV19 and TRBJ2-1; tentatively, D is TRBD2 (6 bases). Trimming stripped 3 bases from V and 4 bases from J, with 16 bases between. In germline, CDR1 is LNHDA, CDR2 SQIVND (reference sequence). CDR3 size: 16 residues.

The chain uses TRBV6-1 and TRBJ2-5, with a weak D call TRBD2 (6 bases). Germline assignment: CDR1 MNHNS and CDR2 SASEGT. The CDR3 spans 16 residues. V was pared by 4 bases and J by 3 bases, with 18 bases between. The CDR3 loop reads CASSGGRGGGEETQYF. CDR3 in DNA: TGTGCCAGCAGTGGGGGTCGGGGTGGAGGGGAAGAGACCCAGTACTTC.

The V call is TRBV19, the J call TRBJ1-2; D is undetermined. Trimming left V 6 bases short and J 4 bases short, with 21 bases between. The CDR3 covers 16 residues. Germline values: CDR1 LNHDA, CDR2 SQIVND (reference sequence). This CDR3 reads CASRATEGSPLYGYTF. The CDR3 DNA is TGTGCCAGTAGGGCAACAGAGGGAAGTCCCCTCTATGGCTACACCTTC. Looking up the rest from reference TRBV19 and TRBJ1-2 gives the full variable domain: DGGITQSPKYLFRKEGQNVTLSCEQNLNHDAMYWYRQDPGQGLRLIYYSQIVNDFQKGDIAEGYSVSREKKESFPLTVTSAQKNPTAFYLCASRATEGSPLYGYTFGSGTRLTVV.

The genes are TRBV7-3 and TRBJ2-3; 7 bases align to TRBD2. CDR3 length equals 15 residues. V trimming: 6 bases; J trimming: 3 bases; junction bases outside the gene matches: 9. The germline V gene has CDR1 SGHTA and CDR2 FQGTGA. The DNA of the CDR3 is TGTGCCAGCAGTCCTTCAGGGAGGGGAACAGATACGCAGTATTTT. Translating it yields CASSPSGRGTDTQYF.

This clone showed up just a few times. The chain combines TRBV7-3 with TRBJ2-5; 8 nucleotides match TRBD2. Unmatched junction bases numbered 6, after V lost 5 bases and J lost 1 base. The CDR3 extends over 15 amino acids. From germline, CDR1 is SGHTA and CDR2 FQGTGA. CDR3 amino acids: CASSPTGTSQETQYF. The CDR3 DNA follows: TGTGCCAGCAGCCCCACCGGGACTAGCCAAGAGACCCAGTACTTC.

The chain links TRBV11-2 to TRBJ2-7; 8 bases agree with TRBD1. Looked up from germline, CDR1 is SGHAT and CDR2 is FQNNGV. This CDR3 is 15 amino acids long. Trimming cost V 5 bases and J 2 bases; bases outside gene matches: 8. The CDR3 sequence: CASSPLTGAAYEQYF. The CDR3, as DNA: TGTGCCAGCAGCCCCTTGACAGGGGCGGCCTACGAGCAGTACTTC.

This clone was picked up a small number of times. The V call is TRBV5-6, the J call TRBJ1-2; weak D call: TRBD1 (6 bases). From germline, CDR1 is SGHDT and CDR2 YYEEEE. CDR3 length equals 13 residues. Between the trimmed V and J ends, which lost 0 bases and 4 bases, there was a span of 7 bases. CDR3 in amino acids: CASSLGRGYGYTF. The CDR3 DNA is TGTGCCAGCAGCTTGGGCAGGGGCTATGGCTACACCTTC.

This chain uses TRBV30 with TRBJ1-1; TRBD1 matches 9 bases. V lost 1 base and J lost 10; bases outside the gene matches: 10. CDR1 and CDR2 (germline): GTSNPN, SVGIG (reference sequence). The CDR3 covers 14 residues. The CDR3 here is CAWSGTGDPGRAFF. The DNA of the CDR3 is TGTGCCTGGAGTGGGACAGGGGACCCGGGGAGAGCTTTCTTT. Based on the CDR3 plus reference TRBV30 and TRBJ1-1, the full variable domain is SQTIHQWPATLVQPVGSPLSLECTVEGTSNPNLYWYRQAAGRGLQLLFYSVGIGQISSEVPQNLSASRPQDRQFILSSKKLLLSDSGFYLCAWSGTGDPGRAFFGQGTRLTVV.

The V call is TRBV2, the J call TRBJ1-1, with 7 bases fitting TRBD1. CDR1 is SNHLY, CDR2 FYNNEI, per germline. Trimming cost V 4 bases and J 1 base; bases outside gene matches: 3. The CDR3 has 14 amino acids. CDR3 sequence: CASSARTGNTEAFF. The CDR3 DNA reads as TGTGCCAGCAGTGCAAGGACAGGGAACACTGAAGCTTTCTTT.

A remark on this clone: Other DNA sequences in the sample encode the same CDR3. The chain employs TRBV29-1 and TRBJ1-2, with a weak D call TRBD1 (5 bases). V shed 3 bases and J shed 4 bases, with 9 bases lying between them. CDR3 length equals 12 residues. The germline gives CDR1 SQVTM, CDR2 ANQGSEA. The CDR3 sequence: CSVDLTAYGYTF. Written as DNA, the CDR3 is TGCAGCGTTGATTTGACAGCCTATGGCTACACCTTC.

This chain uses TRBV19 with TRBJ1-4; TRBD1 is a possible D gene (5 bases). This CDR3 is 12 amino acids long. Trimming stripped 3 bases from V and 15 bases from J, with 14 bases between. Germline lookup yields CDR1 LNHDA and CDR2 SQIVND (reference sequence). The CDR3 loop is CASSILGGSLFF. DNA of the CDR3: TGTGCCAGTAGTATCCTGGGGGGTTCGTTGTTTTTT.

The rearrangement uses TRBV6-5 and TRBJ1-1; D gene ambiguous. Looked up from germline, CDR1 is MNHEY and CDR2 is SVGAGI. Trimming took 8 bases from V and 1 from J, leaving 11 bases between them. The CDR3 is 13 residues long. The CDR3 loop reads CASRRGSNTEAFF. The CDR3, as DNA: TGTGCCAGCCGACGGGGATCGAACACTGAAGCTTTCTTT.

About this clone: Other DNA sequences in this specimen translate into the identical CDR3. The gene calls are TRBV5-5 and TRBJ2-2, with 10 bases fitting TRBD1. Germline V gene sequence: CDR1 SGHKS, CDR2 YYEKEE (reference sequence). The CDR3 runs 16 residues. The V gene end was trimmed by 3 bases and the J gene end by 3 bases; junction bases not matched to a gene: 5. Written as DNA, the CDR3 is TGTGCCAGCAGCTGGCGGACAGGGGGGTACACCGGGGAGCTGTTTTTT. It codes for CASSWRTGGYTGELFF.

This clone occurred once. This rearrangement joins TRBV4-2 to TRBJ1-2, with D perhaps matching TRBD1 (6 bases). Germline CDR1 reads LGHNA; CDR2 reads YNFKEQ. This CDR3 contains 16 residues. With 0 bases removed from V and 4 bases from J, the gap between germline ends came to 15 bases. As DNA, the CDR3 is TGTGCCAGCAGCCAAGAAGAAAGGGGGGGAACCTATGGCTACACCTTC. This encodes CASSQEERGGTYGYTF.

This sequence joins TRBV11-2 and TRBJ1-2, with D possibly TRBD1 on 5 matching bases. V shed 3 bases and J shed 0 bases, with 11 bases lying between them. The CDR3 length is 15 residues. Germline-derived CDR1 and CDR2 are SGHAT and FQNNGV. CDR3 nucleotides: TGTGCCAGCAGCTTCAACAGGTTAACTAACTATGGCTACACCTTC. Protein sequence: CASSFNRLTNYGYTF.

V and J are TRBV7-6 and TRBJ1-6, with 7 bases aligning to TRBD1. V lost 1 base and J lost 6; bases outside the gene matches: 3. Germline-derived CDR1 and CDR2 are SGHVS and FNYEAQ. The CDR3 is 15 amino acids. This CDR3 is CASSLVTGANSPLHF. Written as DNA, the CDR3 is TGTGCCAGCAGCTTAGTCACAGGGGCTAATTCACCCCTCCACTTT.